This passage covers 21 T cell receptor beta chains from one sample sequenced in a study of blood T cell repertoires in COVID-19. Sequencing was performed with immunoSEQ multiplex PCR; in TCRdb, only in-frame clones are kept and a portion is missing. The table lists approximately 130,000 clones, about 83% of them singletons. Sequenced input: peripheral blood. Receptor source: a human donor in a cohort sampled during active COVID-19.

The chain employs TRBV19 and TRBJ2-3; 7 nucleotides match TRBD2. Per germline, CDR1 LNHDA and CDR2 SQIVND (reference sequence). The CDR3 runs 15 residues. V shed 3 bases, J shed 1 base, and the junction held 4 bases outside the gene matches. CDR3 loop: CASSIPSGGTDTQYF. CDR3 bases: TGTGCCAGTAGTATCCCGAGCGGGGGCACAGATACGCAGTATTTT.

The CDR3 spells CASSYAGLGYEQYF. CDR3 DNA sequence: TGTGCCAGCAGTTATGCGGGATTAGGGTACGAGCAGTACTTC. V is TRBV6-5 and J is TRBJ2-7, with D tentatively TRBD2 (6 bases). The germline V and J ends were trimmed by 3 bases and 4 bases, with 13 bases remaining between them. Germline CDR1 and CDR2: MNHEY and SVGAGI. The CDR3 length is 14 residues.

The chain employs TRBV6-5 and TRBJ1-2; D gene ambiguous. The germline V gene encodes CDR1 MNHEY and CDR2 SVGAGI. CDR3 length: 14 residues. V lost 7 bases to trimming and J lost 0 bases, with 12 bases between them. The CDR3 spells CASTAGQSNYGYTF. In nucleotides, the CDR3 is TGTGCCAGCACCGCGGGCCAGTCTAACTATGGCTACACCTTC.

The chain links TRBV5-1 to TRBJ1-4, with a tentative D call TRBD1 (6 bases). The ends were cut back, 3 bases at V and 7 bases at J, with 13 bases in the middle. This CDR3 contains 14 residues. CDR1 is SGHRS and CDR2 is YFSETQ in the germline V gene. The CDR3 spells CASSSRDTSEKLFF. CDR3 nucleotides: TGCGCCAGCAGCTCCCGGGACACCAGTGAAAAACTGTTTTTT.

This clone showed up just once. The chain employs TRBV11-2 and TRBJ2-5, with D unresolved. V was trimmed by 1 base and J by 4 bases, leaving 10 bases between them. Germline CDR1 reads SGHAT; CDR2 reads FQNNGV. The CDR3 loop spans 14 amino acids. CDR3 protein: CASSLGERIETQYF. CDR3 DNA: TGTGCCAGCAGCTTAGGAGAGAGAATAGAGACCCAGTACTTC.

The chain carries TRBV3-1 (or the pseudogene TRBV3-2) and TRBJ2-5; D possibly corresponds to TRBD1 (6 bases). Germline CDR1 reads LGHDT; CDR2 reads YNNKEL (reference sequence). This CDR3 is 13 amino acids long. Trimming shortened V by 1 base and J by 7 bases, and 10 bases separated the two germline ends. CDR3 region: CASSQGGPGTQYF. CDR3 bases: TGTGCCAGCAGCCAAGGGGGGCCCGGGACCCAGTACTTC.

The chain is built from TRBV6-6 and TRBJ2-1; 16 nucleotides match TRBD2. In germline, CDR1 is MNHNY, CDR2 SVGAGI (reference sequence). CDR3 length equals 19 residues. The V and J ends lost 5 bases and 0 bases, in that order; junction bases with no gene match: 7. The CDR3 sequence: CASSRRGLAGGPSYNEQFF. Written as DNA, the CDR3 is TGTGCCAGCAGTCGGCGGGGACTAGCGGGGGGGCCCTCCTACAATGAGCAGTTCTTC.

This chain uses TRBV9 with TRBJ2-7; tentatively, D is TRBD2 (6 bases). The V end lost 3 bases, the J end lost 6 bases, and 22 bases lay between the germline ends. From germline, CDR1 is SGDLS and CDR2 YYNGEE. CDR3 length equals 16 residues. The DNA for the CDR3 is TGTGCCAGCAGCGCTCAAGGGGCCCGCGGGAATGGCGAGCAGTACTTC. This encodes CASSAQGARGNGEQYF.

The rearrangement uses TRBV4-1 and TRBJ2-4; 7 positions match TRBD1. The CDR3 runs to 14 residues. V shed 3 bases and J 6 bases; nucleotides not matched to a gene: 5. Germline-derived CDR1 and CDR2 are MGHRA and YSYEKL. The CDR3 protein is CASSQRTGRNIQYF. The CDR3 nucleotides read TGCGCCAGCAGCCAGAGGACAGGCCGAAACATTCAGTACTTC.

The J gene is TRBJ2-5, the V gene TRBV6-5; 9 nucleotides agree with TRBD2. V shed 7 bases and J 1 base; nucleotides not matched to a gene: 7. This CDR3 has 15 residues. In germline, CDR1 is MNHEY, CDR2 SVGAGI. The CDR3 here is CASITLAGAQETQYF. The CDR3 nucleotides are TGTGCCAGCATCACGTTAGCGGGGGCCCAAGAGACCCAGTACTTC.

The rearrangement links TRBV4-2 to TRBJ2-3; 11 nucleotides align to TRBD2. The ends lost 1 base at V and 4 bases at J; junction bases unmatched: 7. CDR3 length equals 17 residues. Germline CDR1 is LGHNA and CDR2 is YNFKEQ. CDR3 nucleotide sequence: TGTGCCAGCAGCCAAGCGGCTAGCGGGGGGAGACCAGATACGCAGTATTTT. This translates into CASSQAASGGRPDTQYF.

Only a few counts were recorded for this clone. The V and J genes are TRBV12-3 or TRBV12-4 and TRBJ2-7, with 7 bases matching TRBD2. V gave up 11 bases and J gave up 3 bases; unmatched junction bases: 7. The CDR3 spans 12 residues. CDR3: CASREENYEQYF. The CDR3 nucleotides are TGTGCCTCTCGGGAGGAGAACTACGAGCAGTACTTC.

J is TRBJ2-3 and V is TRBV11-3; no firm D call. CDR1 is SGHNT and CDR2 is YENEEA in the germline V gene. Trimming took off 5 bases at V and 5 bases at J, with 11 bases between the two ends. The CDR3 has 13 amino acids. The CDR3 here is CASSPSTGDTQYF. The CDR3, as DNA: TGTGCCAGCAGCCCTAGTACCGGAGATACGCAGTATTTT. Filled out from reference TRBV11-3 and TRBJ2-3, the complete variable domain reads EAGVVQSPRYKIIEKKQPVAFWCNPISGHNTLYWYLQNLGQGPELLIRYENEEAVDDSQLPKDRFSAERLKGVDSTLKIQPAELGDSAVYLCASSPSTGDTQYFGPGTRLTVL.

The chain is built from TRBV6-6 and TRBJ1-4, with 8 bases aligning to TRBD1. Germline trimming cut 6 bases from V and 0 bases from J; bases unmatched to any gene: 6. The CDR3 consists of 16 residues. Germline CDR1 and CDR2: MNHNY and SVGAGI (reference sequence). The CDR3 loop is CASSYRGGATNEKLFF. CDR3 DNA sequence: TGTGCCAGCAGCTACAGGGGGGGTGCAACTAATGAAAAACTGTTTTTT.

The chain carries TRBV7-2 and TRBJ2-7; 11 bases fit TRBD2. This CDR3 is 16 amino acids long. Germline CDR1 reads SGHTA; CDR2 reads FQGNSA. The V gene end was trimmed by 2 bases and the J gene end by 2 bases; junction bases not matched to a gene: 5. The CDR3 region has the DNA TGTGCCAGCAGCTTATCTAGCGGGGGGCTCCCCTACGAGCAGTACTTC. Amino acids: CASSLSSGGLPYEQYF.

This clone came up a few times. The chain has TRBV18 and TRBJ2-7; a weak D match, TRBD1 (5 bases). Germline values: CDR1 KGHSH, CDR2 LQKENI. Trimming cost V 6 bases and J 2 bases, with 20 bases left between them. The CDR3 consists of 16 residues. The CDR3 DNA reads TGTGCCAGCTCCGAGGCACGGACATTAACCGCCTACGAGCAGTACTTC. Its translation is CASSEARTLTAYEQYF.

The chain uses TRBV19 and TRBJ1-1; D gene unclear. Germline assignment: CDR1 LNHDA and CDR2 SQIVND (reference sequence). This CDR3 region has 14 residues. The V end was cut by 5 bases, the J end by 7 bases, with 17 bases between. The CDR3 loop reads CASSASGSGGEAFF. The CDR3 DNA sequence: TGTGCCAGTAGTGCCTCAGGATCAGGTGGTGAAGCTTTCTTT.

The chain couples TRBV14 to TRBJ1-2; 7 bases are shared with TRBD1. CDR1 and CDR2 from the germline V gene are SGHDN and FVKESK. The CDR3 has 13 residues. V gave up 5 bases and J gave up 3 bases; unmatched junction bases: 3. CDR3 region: CASSFQGDYGYTF. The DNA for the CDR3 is TGTGCCAGCAGCTTCCAGGGGGACTATGGCTACACCTTC.

The CDR3 is CASKRQTGLDGYTF. CDR3 DNA sequence: TGTGCCAGCAAACGTCAAACAGGGCTGGATGGCTACACCTTC. The rearrangement uses TRBV7-9 and TRBJ1-2; possible D gene TRBD1, 6 bases. CDR3 length equals 14 residues. V was pared by 7 bases and J by 6 bases, with 18 bases between. The germline gives CDR1 SEHNR, CDR2 FQNEAQ (reference sequence).

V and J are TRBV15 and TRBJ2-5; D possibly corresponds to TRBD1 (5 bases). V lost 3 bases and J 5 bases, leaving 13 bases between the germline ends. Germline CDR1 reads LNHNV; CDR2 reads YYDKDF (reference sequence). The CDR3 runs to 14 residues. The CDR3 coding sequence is TGTGCCACCAGCAGCAGGGTCACGGTCGAGACCCAGTACTTC. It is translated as CATSSRVTVETQYF.

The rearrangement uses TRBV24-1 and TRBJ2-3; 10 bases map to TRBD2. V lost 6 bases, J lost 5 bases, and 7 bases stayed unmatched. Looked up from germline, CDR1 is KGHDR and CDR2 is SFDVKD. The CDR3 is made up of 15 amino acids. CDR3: CATSLSGGALDTQYF. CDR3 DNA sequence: TGTGCCACCAGTTTGAGCGGGGGGGCCTTAGATACGCAGTATTTT.